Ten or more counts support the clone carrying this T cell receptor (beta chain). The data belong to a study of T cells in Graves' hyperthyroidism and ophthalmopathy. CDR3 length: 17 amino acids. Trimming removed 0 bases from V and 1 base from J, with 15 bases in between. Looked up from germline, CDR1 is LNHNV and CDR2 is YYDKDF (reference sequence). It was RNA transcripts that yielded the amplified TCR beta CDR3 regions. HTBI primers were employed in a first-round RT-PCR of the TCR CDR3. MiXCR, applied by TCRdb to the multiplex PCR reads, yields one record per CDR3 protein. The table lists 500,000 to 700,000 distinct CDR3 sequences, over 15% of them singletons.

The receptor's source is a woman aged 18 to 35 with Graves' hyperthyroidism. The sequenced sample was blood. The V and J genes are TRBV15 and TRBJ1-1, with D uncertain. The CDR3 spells CATSRDWLEESNTEAFF. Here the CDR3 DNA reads TGTGCCACCAGCAGAGATTGGTTGGAGGAATCGAACACTGAAGCTTTCTTT.